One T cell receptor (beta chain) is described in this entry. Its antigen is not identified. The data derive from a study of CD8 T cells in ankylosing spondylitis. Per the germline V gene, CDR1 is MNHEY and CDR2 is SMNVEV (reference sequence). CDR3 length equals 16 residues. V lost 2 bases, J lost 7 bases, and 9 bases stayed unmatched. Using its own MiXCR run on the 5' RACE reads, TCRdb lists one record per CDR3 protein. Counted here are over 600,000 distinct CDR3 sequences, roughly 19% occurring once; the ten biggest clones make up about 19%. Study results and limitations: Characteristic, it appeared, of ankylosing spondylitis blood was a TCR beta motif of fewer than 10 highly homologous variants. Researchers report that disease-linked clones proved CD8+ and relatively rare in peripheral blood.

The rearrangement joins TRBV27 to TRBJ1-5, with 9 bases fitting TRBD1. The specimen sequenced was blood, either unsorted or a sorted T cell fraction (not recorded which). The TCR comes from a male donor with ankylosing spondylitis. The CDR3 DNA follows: TGTGCCAGCAGTTTAAGGGGACAGGGAATAGGGCAGCCCCAGCATTTT. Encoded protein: CASSLRGQGIGQPQHF.